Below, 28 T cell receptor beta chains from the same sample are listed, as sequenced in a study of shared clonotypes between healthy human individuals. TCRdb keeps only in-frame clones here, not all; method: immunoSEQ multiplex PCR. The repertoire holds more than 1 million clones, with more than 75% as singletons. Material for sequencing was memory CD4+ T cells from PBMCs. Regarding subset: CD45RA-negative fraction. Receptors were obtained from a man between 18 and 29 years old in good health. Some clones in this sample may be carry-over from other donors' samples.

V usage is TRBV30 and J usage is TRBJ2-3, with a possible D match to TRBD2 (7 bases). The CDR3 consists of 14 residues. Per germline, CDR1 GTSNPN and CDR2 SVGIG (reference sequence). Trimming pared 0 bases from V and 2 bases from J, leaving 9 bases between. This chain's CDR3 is CAWSVGGATDTQYF. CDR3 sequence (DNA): TGTGCCTGGAGTGTGGGGGGGGCCACAGATACGCAGTATTTT. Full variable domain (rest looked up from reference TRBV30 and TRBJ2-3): SQTIHQWPATLVQPVGSPLSLECTVEGTSNPNLYWYRQAAGRGLQLLFYSVGIGQISSEVPQNLSASRPQDRQFILSSKKLLLSDSGFYLCAWSVGGATDTQYFGPGTRLTVL.

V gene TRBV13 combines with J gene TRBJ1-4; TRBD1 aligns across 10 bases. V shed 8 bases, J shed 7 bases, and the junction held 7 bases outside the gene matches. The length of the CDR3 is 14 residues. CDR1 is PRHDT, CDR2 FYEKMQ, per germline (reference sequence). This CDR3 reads CASGDRTGGEKLFF. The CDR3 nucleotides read TGTGCCAGCGGAGACCGGACAGGGGGTGAAAAACTGTTTTTT.

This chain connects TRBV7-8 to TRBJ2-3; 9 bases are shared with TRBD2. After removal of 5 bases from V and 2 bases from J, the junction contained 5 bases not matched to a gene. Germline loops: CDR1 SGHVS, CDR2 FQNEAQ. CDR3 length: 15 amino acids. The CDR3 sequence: CASSASGATTDTQYF. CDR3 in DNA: TGTGCCAGCAGCGCTAGCGGGGCAACCACAGATACGCAGTATTTT.

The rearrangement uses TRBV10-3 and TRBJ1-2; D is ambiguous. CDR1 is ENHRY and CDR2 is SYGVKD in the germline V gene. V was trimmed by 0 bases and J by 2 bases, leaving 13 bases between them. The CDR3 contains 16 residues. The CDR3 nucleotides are TGTGCCATCAGTGAGTCGGCCGGGGTAGGCAACTATGGCTACACCTTC. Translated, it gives CAISESAGVGNYGYTF.

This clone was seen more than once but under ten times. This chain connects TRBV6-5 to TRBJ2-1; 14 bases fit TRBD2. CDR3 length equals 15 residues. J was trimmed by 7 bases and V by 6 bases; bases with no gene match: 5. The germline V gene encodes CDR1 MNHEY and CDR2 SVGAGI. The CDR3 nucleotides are TGTGCCAGCAGACCACGGACTAGCGGGAGGAATGAGCAGTTCTTC. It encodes CASRPRTSGRNEQFF.

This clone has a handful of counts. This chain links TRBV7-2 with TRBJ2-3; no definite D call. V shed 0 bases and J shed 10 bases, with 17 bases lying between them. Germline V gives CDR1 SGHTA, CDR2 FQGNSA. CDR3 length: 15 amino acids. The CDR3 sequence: CASSLALGTLAAQYF. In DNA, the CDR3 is TGTGCCAGCAGCTTAGCTCTCGGTACCCTGGCAGCGCAGTATTTT.

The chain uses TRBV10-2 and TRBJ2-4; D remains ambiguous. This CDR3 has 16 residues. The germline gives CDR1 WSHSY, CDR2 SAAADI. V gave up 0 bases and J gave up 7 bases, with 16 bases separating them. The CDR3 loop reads CASSESIVAPRNIQYF. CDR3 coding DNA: TGCGCCAGCAGTGAGTCGATTGTGGCCCCAAGGAACATTCAGTACTTC.

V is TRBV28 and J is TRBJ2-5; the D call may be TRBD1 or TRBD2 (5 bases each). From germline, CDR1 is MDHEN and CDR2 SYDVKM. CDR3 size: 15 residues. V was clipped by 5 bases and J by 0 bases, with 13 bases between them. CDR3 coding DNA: TGTGCCAGCAGTCCCTCGGGACGGTACCAAGAGACCCAGTACTTC. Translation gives CASSPSGRYQETQYF. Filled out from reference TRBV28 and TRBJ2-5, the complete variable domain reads DVKVTQSSRYLVKRTGEKVFLECVQDMDHENMFWYRQDPGLGLRLIYFSYDVKMKEKGDIPEGYSVSREKKERFSLILESASTNQTSMYLCASSPSGRYQETQYFGPGTRLLVL.

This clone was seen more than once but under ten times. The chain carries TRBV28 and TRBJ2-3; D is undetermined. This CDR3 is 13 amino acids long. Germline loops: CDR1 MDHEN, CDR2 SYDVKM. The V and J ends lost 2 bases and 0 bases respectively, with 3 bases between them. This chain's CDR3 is CASSLRSTDTQYF. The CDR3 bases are TGTGCCAGCAGTTTACGGAGCACAGATACGCAGTATTTT.

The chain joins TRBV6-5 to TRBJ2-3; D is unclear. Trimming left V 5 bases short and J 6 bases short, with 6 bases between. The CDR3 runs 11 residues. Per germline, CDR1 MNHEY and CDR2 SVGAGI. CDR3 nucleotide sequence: TGTGCCAGCAGTAGTTGGGATACGCAGTATTTT. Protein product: CASSSWDTQYF.

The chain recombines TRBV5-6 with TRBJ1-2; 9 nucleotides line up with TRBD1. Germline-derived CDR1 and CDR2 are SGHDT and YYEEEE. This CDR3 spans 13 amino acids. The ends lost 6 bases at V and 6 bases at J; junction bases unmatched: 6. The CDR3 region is CASKDTGGHGYTF. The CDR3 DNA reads TGTGCCAGCAAAGATACAGGGGGCCATGGCTACACCTTC. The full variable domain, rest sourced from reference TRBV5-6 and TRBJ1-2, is DAGVTQSPTHLIKTRGQQVTLRCSPKSGHDTVSWYQQALGQGPQFIFQYYEEEERQRGNFPDRFSGHQFPNYSSELNVNALLLGDSALYLCASKDTGGHGYTFGSGTRLTVV.

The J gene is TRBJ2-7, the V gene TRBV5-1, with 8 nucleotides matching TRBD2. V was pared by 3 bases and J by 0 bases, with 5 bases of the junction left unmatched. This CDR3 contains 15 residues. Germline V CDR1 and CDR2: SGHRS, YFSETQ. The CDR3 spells CASSSTGTSSYEQYF. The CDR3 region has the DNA TGCGCCAGCAGCTCAACCGGGACTAGCTCCTACGAGCAGTACTTC.

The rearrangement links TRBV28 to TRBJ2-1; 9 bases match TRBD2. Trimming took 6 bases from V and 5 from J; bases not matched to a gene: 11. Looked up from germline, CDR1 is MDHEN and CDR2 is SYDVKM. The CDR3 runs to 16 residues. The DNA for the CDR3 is TGTGCCAGCAGCCCTTCCGGGACTAGCTGGAACAATGAGCAGTTCTTC. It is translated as CASSPSGTSWNNEQFF.

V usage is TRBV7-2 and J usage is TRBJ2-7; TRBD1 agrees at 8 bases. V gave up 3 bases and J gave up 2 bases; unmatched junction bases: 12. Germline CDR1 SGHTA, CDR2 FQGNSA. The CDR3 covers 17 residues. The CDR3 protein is CASSFGTGLPSTYEQYF. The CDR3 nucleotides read TGTGCCAGCAGCTTCGGGACAGGCCTTCCTTCGACCTACGAGCAGTACTTC.

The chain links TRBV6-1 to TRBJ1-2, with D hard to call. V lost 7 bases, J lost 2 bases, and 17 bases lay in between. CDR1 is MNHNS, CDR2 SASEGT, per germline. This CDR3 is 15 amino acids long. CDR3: CASTMVSGLNYGYTF. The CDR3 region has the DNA TGTGCCAGCACCATGGTATCGGGTTTAAACTATGGCTACACCTTC.

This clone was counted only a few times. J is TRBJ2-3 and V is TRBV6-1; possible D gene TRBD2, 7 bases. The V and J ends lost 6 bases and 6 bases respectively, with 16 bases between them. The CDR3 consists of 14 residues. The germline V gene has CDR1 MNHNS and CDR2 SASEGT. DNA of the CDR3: TGTGCCAGCAGCTTAGGGGGGGCACGGGATACGCAGTATTTT. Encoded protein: CASSLGGARDTQYF.

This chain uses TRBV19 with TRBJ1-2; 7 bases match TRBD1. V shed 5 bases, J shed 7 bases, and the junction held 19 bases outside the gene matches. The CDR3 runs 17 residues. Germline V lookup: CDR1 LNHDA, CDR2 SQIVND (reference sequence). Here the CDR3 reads CASSFTGSGQVKSGYTF. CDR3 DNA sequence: TGTGCCAGTAGTTTTACGGGGTCCGGACAGGTTAAGTCTGGCTACACCTTC.

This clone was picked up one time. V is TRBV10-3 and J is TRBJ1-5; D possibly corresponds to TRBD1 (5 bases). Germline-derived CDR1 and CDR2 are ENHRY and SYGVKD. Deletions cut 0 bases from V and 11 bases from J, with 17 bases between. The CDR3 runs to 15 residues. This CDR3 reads CAISESLDTRGAQHF. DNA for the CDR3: TGTGCCATCAGTGAGTCGCTGGACACCCGCGGCGCCCAGCATTTT.

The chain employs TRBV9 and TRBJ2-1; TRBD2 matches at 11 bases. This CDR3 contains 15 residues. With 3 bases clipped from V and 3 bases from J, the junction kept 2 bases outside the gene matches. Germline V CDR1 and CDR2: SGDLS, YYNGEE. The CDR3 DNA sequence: TGTGCCAGCAGCGAGACTAGCGGGGACTACAATGAGCAGTTCTTC. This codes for CASSETSGDYNEQFF.

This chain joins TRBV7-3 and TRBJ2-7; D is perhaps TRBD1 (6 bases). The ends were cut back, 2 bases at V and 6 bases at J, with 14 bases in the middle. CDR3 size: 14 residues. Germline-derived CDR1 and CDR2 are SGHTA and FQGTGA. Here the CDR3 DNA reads TGTGCCAGCAGCTTAGGCAGGGGAGCAACCGAGCAGTACTTC. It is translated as CASSLGRGATEQYF.

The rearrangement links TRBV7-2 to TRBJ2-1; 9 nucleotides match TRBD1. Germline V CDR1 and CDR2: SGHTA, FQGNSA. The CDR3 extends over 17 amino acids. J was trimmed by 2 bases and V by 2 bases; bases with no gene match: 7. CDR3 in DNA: TGTGCCAGCAGCTTACGAGCCGGGACAGGGACCTACAATGAGCAGTTCTTC. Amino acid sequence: CASSLRAGTGTYNEQFF.

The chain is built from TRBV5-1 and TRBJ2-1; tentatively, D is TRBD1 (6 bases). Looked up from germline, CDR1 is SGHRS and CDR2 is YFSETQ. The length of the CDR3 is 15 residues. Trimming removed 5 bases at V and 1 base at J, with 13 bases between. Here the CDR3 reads CASRSQGSSYNEQFF. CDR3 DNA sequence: TGCGCCAGCAGGTCGCAGGGGTCATCCTACAATGAGCAGTTCTTC.

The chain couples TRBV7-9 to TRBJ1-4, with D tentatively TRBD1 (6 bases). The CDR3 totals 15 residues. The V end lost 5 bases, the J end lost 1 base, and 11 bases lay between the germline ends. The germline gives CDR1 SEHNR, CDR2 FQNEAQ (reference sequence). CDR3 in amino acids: CASSLRGGTNEKLFF. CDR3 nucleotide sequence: TGTGCCAGCAGCCTCAGGGGAGGAACTAATGAAAAACTGTTTTTT.

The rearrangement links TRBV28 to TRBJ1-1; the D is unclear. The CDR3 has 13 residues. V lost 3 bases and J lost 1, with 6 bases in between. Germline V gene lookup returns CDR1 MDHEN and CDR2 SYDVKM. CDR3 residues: CASSFEQNTEAFF. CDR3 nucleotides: TGTGCCAGCAGTTTTGAGCAGAACACTGAAGCTTTCTTT.

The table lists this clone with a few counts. The CDR3 spells CASRKVGSPLHF. The CDR3 nucleotides are TGTGCCAGCAGGAAAGTGGGCTCACCCCTCCACTTT. The V and J genes are TRBV6-5 and TRBJ1-6; D gene unclear. Trimming removed 6 bases from V and 10 bases from J, with 10 bases in between. The length of the CDR3 is 12 residues. The germline gives CDR1 MNHEY, CDR2 SVGAGI.

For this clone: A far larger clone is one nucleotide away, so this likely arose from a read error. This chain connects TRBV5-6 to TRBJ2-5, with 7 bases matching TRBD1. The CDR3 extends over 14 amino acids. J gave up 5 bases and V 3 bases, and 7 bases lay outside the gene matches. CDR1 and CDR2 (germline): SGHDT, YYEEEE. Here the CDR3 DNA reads TGTGCCAGCAGCTCAGGACAGGAAGGGGAGACCCAGTACTTC. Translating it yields CASSSGQEGETQYF.

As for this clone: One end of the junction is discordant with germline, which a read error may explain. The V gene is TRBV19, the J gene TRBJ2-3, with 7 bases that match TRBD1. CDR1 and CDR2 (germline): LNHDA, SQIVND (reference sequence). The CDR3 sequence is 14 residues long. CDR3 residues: CASRGQLSTDTQCF. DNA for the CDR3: TGTGCCAGTAGGGGACAGTTAAGCACAGATACGCAGTGTTTT. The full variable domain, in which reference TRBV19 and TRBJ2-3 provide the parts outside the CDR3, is DGGITQSPKYLFRKEGQNVTLSCEQNLNHDAMYWYRQDPGQGLRLIYYSQIVNDFQKGDIAEGYSVSREKKESFPLTVTSAQKNPTAFYLCASRGQLSTDTQCFGPGTRLTVL.

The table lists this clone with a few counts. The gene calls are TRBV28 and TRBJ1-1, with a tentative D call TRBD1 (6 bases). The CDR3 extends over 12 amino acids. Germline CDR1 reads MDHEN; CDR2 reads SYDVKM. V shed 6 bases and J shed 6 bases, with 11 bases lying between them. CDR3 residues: CASRLQGAEAFF. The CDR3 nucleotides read TGTGCCAGCAGGCTACAGGGTGCTGAAGCTTTCTTT.